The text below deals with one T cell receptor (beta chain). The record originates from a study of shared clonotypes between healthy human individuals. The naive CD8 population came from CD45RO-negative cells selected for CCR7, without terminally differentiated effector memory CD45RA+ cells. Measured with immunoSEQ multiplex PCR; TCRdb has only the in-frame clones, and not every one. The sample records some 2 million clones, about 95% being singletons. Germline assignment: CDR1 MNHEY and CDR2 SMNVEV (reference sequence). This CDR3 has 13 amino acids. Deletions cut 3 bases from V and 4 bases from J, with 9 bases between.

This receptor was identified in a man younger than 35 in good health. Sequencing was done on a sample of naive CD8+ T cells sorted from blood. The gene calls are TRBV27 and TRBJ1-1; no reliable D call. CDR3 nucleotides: TGTGCCAGCAGTTTTGGGAGGGCCACTGAAGCTTTCTTT. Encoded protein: CASSFGRATEAFF.